This entry is about one T cell receptor beta chain. The antigen remains undetermined. The conserved phenylalanine or tryptophan is not found at the CDR3 terminus, so this likely reflects a read error. Germline CDR1 WNHNN, CDR2 SYGVQD (reference sequence). CDR3 length: 15 residues. The V gene lost 3 bases and the J gene lost 0 bases, with 10 bases spanning the gap. The data originate from a study of T cells in localized non-small cell lung cancer. The data were produced by immunoSEQ multiplex PCR, yet TCRdb's version contains in-frame clones alone and is incomplete. The table lists roughly 27,000 clones, around 90% of them singletons, with roughly 0.99% in the top ten. Study results and caveats: It remains possible that heterogeneity exists, since only one tumor region was sequenced. Uninvolved adjacent lung showed peak T cell clonality, exceeding tumor. With higher T cell density in blood came longer overall survival. Out of the top 100 tumor clones, a median approximately 50 were seen in adjacent lung.

The genes are TRBV10-1 and TRBJ2-3; the D call may be TRBD1 or TRBD2 (5 bases each). This sample comprised peripheral blood, obtained before any cancer treatment. The TCR sequence derives from a woman aged 35 to 75 with stage I lung adenocarcinoma. The CDR3 protein is CASSDGTASTDTQYL. The CDR3 DNA reads as TGCGCCAGCAGTGACGGGACGGCTAGCACAGATACGCAGTATTTG.